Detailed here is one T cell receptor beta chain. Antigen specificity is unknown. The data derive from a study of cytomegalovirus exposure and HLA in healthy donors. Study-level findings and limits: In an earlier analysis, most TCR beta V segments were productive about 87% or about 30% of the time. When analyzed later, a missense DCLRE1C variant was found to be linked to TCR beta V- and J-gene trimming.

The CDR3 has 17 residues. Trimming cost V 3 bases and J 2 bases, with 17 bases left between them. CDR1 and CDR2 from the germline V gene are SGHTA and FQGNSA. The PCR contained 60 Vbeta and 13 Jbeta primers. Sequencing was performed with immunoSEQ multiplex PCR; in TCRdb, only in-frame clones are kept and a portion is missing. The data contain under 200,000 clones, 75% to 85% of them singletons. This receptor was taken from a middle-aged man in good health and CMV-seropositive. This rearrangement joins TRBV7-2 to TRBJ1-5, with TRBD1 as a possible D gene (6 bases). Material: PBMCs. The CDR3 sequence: CASSFQGFLGGNQPQHF. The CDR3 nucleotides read TGTGCCAGCAGCTTTCAGGGGTTTTTAGGGGGCAATCAGCCCCAGCATTTT.